A single sample is the source of the 26 T cell receptor beta chains below, sequenced in a study of shared clonotypes between healthy human individuals. Naive CD8 cells, CD45RO-negative and positively selected for CCR7, excluded terminally differentiated effector memory CD45RA+ cells. Profiling relied on immunoSEQ multiplex PCR, and the TCRdb table lists in-frame clones only, not all of them. The profile shows a few hundred thousand clones, less than 97% of them singletons. Sequencing input: naive CD8+ T cells sorted from blood. The receptors stem from a woman in her twenties or thirties in good health.

This clone was seen just once. The identical CDR3 is also encoded by other nucleotide sequences in the sample. The chain employs TRBV27 and TRBJ2-7; TRBD2 might be the D (6 bases). The germline V gene has CDR1 MNHEY and CDR2 SMNVEV (reference sequence). Trimming removed 2 bases at V and 2 bases at J, with 7 bases between. The CDR3 sequence is 13 residues long. The CDR3: CASSLAGPYEQYF. For the CDR3, the DNA is TGTGCCAGCAGTTTAGCGGGACCCTACGAGCAGTACTTC.

This clone was recorded once. This chain joins TRBV5-5 and TRBJ2-5; no definite D call. V was cut by 3 bases and J by 4 bases, with 19 bases left in between. There are 16 residues in the CDR3. The germline gives CDR1 SGHKS, CDR2 YYEKEE (reference sequence). The CDR3: CASSSPDTLRVETQYF. CDR3 nucleotides: TGTGCCAGCAGCTCCCCCGACACCCTCCGGGTAGAGACCCAGTACTTC. Full variable domain (remainder filled in from reference TRBV5-5 and TRBJ2-5): DAGVTQSPTHLIKTRGQQVTLRCSPISGHKSVSWYQQVLGQGPQFIFQYYEKEERGRGNFPDRFSARQFPNYSSELNVNALLLGDSALYLCASSSPDTLRVETQYFGPGTRLLVL.

For this clone: This specimen includes other DNA sequences encoding the same CDR3. This chain connects TRBV7-9 to TRBJ1-1; 8 nucleotides agree with TRBD1. Germline V gives CDR1 SEHNR, CDR2 FQNEAQ (reference sequence). The CDR3 contains 15 residues. The V gene end was trimmed by 5 bases and the J gene end by 0 bases; junction bases not matched to a gene: 5. The CDR3 spells CASSLGQGLNTEAFF. As DNA, the CDR3 is TGTGCCAGCAGCCTAGGACAGGGACTGAACACTGAAGCTTTCTTT.

The chain is built from TRBV11-2 and TRBJ2-7, with no clear D. The CDR3 length is 14 residues. V lost 1 base to trimming and J lost 3 bases, with 10 bases between them. Germline CDR1 reads SGHAT; CDR2 reads FQNNGV. The CDR3 reads CASSLVDGYYEQYF. The CDR3 DNA reads as TGTGCCAGCAGCTTAGTAGACGGTTACTACGAGCAGTACTTC.

The gene calls are TRBV5-5 and TRBJ2-7; no definite D call. Germline loops: CDR1 SGHKS, CDR2 YYEKEE (reference sequence). The V gene lost 0 bases and the J gene lost 5 bases, with 9 bases spanning the gap. The CDR3 loop spans 13 amino acids. The CDR3 region is CASSLVRRDEQYF. The CDR3 nucleotides are TGTGCCAGCAGCTTGGTACGCCGGGACGAGCAGTACTTC.

The V and J genes are TRBV19 and TRBJ2-7; D unresolved. The V gene's germline CDR1 is LNHDA and CDR2 SQIVND (reference sequence). The CDR3 sequence is 16 residues long. V was clipped by 3 bases and J by 0 bases, with 15 bases between them. CDR3 sequence reads: CASSMVSTLSSYEQYF. The CDR3, as DNA: TGTGCCAGTAGTATGGTTTCGACTCTGAGCTCCTACGAGCAGTACTTC.

The rearrangement joins TRBV9 to TRBJ2-7; 9 bases match TRBD2. The ends lost 0 bases at V and 4 bases at J; junction bases unmatched: 8. CDR1 is SGDLS and CDR2 is YYNGEE in the germline V gene. The CDR3 has 16 amino acids. CDR3 sequence reads: CASSVGLAERIYEQYF. For the CDR3, the DNA is TGTGCCAGCAGCGTAGGACTAGCGGAGAGGATTTACGAGCAGTACTTC.

The chain has TRBV6-5 and TRBJ1-2, with TRBD1 as a possible D gene (6 bases). Germline V gene data show CDR1 as MNHEY and CDR2 as SVGAGI. The CDR3 extends over 16 amino acids. Trimming took off 2 bases at V and 0 bases at J, with 13 bases between the two ends. CDR3 loop: CASSYGQGLSNYGYTF. CDR3 in DNA: TGTGCCAGCAGTTACGGTCAGGGGCTTTCTAACTATGGCTACACCTTC.

The chain uses TRBV2 and TRBJ1-2, with 8 bases matching TRBD1. In germline, CDR1 is SNHLY, CDR2 FYNNEI. V lost 6 bases and J lost 6; bases outside the gene matches: 6. CDR3 length: 13 amino acids. The DNA for the CDR3 is TGTGCCAGCAGCTCGACAGGGGTCAATGGCTACACCTTC. Protein: CASSSTGVNGYTF.

The chain recombines TRBV19 with TRBJ2-7; weak D call: TRBD1 (6 bases). The CDR3 contains 15 residues. CDR1 and CDR2 from the germline V gene are LNHDA and SQIVND (reference sequence). V gave up 4 bases and J gave up 4 bases, with 17 bases separating them. This chain's CDR3 is CASSTDSLGIYEQYF. The CDR3, as DNA: TGTGCCAGTAGTACGGACAGTTTGGGTATTTACGAGCAGTACTTC.

The chain couples TRBV7-2 to TRBJ2-3, with 8 bases matching TRBD1. Germline values: CDR1 SGHTA, CDR2 FQGNSA. The CDR3 runs to 14 residues. V lost 7 bases to trimming and J lost 1 base; unmatched junction nucleotides: 4. The CDR3 nucleotides read TGTGCCAGCAACGAGGGACAGGGCACAGATACGCAGTATTTT. Amino acids: CASNEGQGTDTQYF.

CDR3 bases: TGTGCCAGCACTTCCGGGAGGATGACCGGGGAGCTGTTTTTT. Protein product: CASTSGRMTGELFF. This rearrangement joins TRBV28 to TRBJ2-2; 7 bases are shared with TRBD2. CDR3 size: 14 residues. With V trimmed by 7 bases and J by 5 bases, 7 bases remained unmatched. In germline, CDR1 is MDHEN, CDR2 SYDVKM. Full variable domain (remainder filled in from reference TRBV28 and TRBJ2-2): DVKVTQSSRYLVKRTGEKVFLECVQDMDHENMFWYRQDPGLGLRLIYFSYDVKMKEKGDIPEGYSVSREKKERFSLILESASTNQTSMYLCASTSGRMTGELFFGEGSRLTVL.

V usage is TRBV6-6 and J usage is TRBJ2-7; 7 bases are a match to TRBD2. This CDR3 is built from 14 residues. V trimming: 5 bases; J trimming: 6 bases; junction bases outside the gene matches: 10. Germline V gives CDR1 MNHNY, CDR2 SVGAGI (reference sequence). The CDR3 here is CASSGGDGSFEQYF. The DNA for the CDR3 is TGTGCCAGCAGTGGGGGGGACGGGTCTTTCGAGCAGTACTTC.

The chain couples TRBV7-9 to TRBJ2-2; 8 nucleotides match TRBD1. CDR1 is SEHNR and CDR2 is FQNEAQ in the germline V gene (reference sequence). The ends lost 4 bases at V and 6 bases at J; junction bases unmatched: 1. This CDR3 spans 13 amino acids. The CDR3 bases are TGTGCCAGCAGCTCAGGGGGCCCCGGGGAGCTGTTTTTT. Translated: CASSSGGPGELFF. The full variable domain, completed using reference TRBV7-9 and TRBJ2-2, is DTGVSQNPRHKITKRGQNVTFRCDPISEHNRLYWYRQTLGQGPEFLTYFQNEAQLEKSRLLSDRFSAERPKGSFSTLEIQRTEQGDSAMYLCASSSGGPGELFFGEGSRLTVL.

The V and J genes are TRBV28 and TRBJ2-3, with 7 bases matching TRBD1. The CDR3 totals 14 residues. V shed 5 bases and J 4 bases; nucleotides not matched to a gene: 6. CDR1 is MDHEN and CDR2 is SYDVKM in the germline V gene. CDR3 loop: CASSGRDSSDTQYF. CDR3 DNA sequence: TGTGCCAGCAGTGGACGGGACAGCTCAGATACGCAGTATTTT.

V and J are TRBV28 and TRBJ1-2, with D maybe TRBD1 (5 bases). The CDR3 runs 13 residues. Germline assignment: CDR1 MDHEN and CDR2 SYDVKM. V lost 3 bases to trimming and J lost 4 bases, with 9 bases between them. In DNA, the CDR3 is TGTGCCAGCAGTTTGGGACGGTTCTATGGCTACACCTTC. It yields the protein CASSLGRFYGYTF.

The chain employs TRBV27 and TRBJ1-5; no clear D gene. Trimming cost V 2 bases and J 4 bases, with 9 bases left between them. Germline-derived CDR1 and CDR2 are MNHEY and SMNVEV (reference sequence). The CDR3 sequence is 14 residues long. The CDR3 nucleotides are TGTGCCAGCAGTTTAGCAGCAATTAATCAGCCCCAGCATTTT. Translation: CASSLAAINQPQHF.

V gene TRBV19 combines with J gene TRBJ2-7; D might be TRBD1 (5 bases). The CDR3 extends over 13 amino acids. Between the trimmed V and J ends, which lost 2 bases and 3 bases, there was a span of 8 bases. Germline-derived CDR1 and CDR2 are LNHDA and SQIVND (reference sequence). The CDR3 DNA reads TGTGCCAGTAGTATAAAGGGGTACTACGAGCAGTACTTC. Translating it yields CASSIKGYYEQYF.

The rearrangement joins TRBV4-1 to TRBJ2-5, with D maybe TRBD2 (5 bases). CDR1 MGHRA and CDR2 YSYEKL come from the germline V gene. Deletions cut 2 bases from V and 11 bases from J, with 21 bases between. The CDR3 covers 15 residues. CDR3 DNA: TGCGCCAGCAGCCAACTCATTGACCCCTCTGGGGAGCAGTACTTC. It specifies CASSQLIDPSGEQYF.

On this clone: Additional DNA sequences in this sample encode the identical CDR3. The chain has TRBV28 and TRBJ2-7; D might be TRBD2 (6 bases). V lost 2 bases to trimming and J lost 3 bases, with 14 bases between them. Per the germline V gene, CDR1 is MDHEN and CDR2 is SYDVKM. CDR3 size: 15 residues. The CDR3 region has the DNA TGTGCCAGCAGTTTAAGTTCCGGGAGCGGCTACGAGCAGTACTTC. Translation: CASSLSSGSGYEQYF.

The chain employs TRBV6-6 and TRBJ1-4, with no clear D. Germline loops: CDR1 MNHNY, CDR2 SVGAGI (reference sequence). V lost 6 bases, J lost 4 bases, and 9 bases lay in between. CDR3 size: 13 residues. The CDR3 DNA reads TGTGCCAGCAGAGTCACACTTAATGAAAAACTGTTTTTT. Its protein product is CASRVTLNEKLFF.

This sequence joins TRBV11-2 and TRBJ1-2; no clear D gene. The V and J ends lost 0 bases and 9 bases respectively, with 17 bases between them. Germline V gene sequence: CDR1 SGHAT, CDR2 FQNNGV. The CDR3 spans 15 residues. The CDR3 DNA reads TGTGCCAGCAGCTTAGATAGGCCGGATGCTATGCGCTACACCTTC. Protein: CASSLDRPDAMRYTF.

The genes are TRBV27 and TRBJ2-7; 7 nucleotides align to TRBD2. This CDR3 contains 14 residues. Unmatched junction bases numbered 4, after V lost 5 bases and J lost 0 bases. Germline V CDR1 and CDR2: MNHEY, SMNVEV (reference sequence). CDR3 region: CASSPAGSSYEQYF. CDR3 DNA: TGTGCCAGCAGTCCAGCGGGAAGCTCCTACGAGCAGTACTTC.

The chain recombines TRBV28 with TRBJ2-5, with TRBD1 identical over 8 bases. Trimming removed 4 bases from V and 4 bases from J; junction bases left unmatched: 5. Germline V lookup: CDR1 MDHEN, CDR2 SYDVKM. CDR3 length: 14 amino acids. The CDR3 here is CASSSTGVRETQYF. In DNA form, the CDR3 reads TGTGCCAGCAGTTCGACAGGGGTTCGAGAGACCCAGTACTTC.

The V gene is TRBV7-9, the J gene TRBJ2-7, with 8 bases that match TRBD1. CDR3 length: 15 amino acids. Trimming cost V 4 bases and J 4 bases; bases outside gene matches: 9. Germline values: CDR1 SEHNR, CDR2 FQNEAQ (reference sequence). The CDR3 DNA reads TGTGCCAGCAGCTCAGGACAGGGTATTGGGTACGAGCAGTACTTC. Residues: CASSSGQGIGYEQYF.

This chain uses TRBV2 with TRBJ2-4; D is ambiguous. Germline V gene data show CDR1 as SNHLY and CDR2 as FYNNEI. V lost 5 bases to trimming and J lost 0 bases, with 2 bases between them. The CDR3 is 12 amino acids. CDR3 in amino acids: CASSLAKNIQYF. The CDR3 bases are TGTGCCAGCAGTTTAGCCAAAAACATTCAGTACTTC.